These 8 T cell receptor beta chains were sequenced from one sample in a study of Graves' ophthalmopathy and Graves' hyperthyroidism. CDR3 regions of TCR beta were amplified from RNA transcripts. First-round RT-PCR with HTBI primers preceded a second-round multiplex PCR. TCRdb reprocessed the multiplex PCR reads via MiXCR and lists one record per CDR3 protein. The data contain 500,000 to 600,000 distinct CDR3 sequences, about two fifths of them singletons. Specimen: peripheral blood or thyroid tissue (not recorded which). The receptors here all came from an adult man with Graves' hyperthyroidism.

Many counts were recorded for this clonotype. The CDR3 sequence: CASSLGLLGHYGYTF. The CDR3 nucleotides are TGTGCCAGCAGCTTAGGCCTCTTGGGTCACTATGGCTACACCTTC. The rearrangement uses TRBV7-2 and TRBJ1-2; D gene unclear. Germline values: CDR1 SGHTA, CDR2 FQGNSA. V was shortened by 1 base and J by 3 bases, with 12 bases between the two germline ends. The CDR3 runs 15 residues.

The chain couples TRBV20-1 to TRBJ2-7; 11 nucleotides match TRBD2. V shed 1 base, J shed 10 bases, and the junction held 9 bases outside the gene matches. The CDR3 runs 14 residues. Germline CDR1 DFQATT, CDR2 SNEGSKA (reference sequence). CDR3: CSARALAGGREQYF. The CDR3 bases are TGCAGTGCTAGAGCCCTAGCGGGAGGAAGAGAACAGTACTTC.

This clonotype was counted many times. The CDR3 DNA reads TGTGCCAGCAGTGATTCCGGGGGCGGAGGCTACACCTTC. This translates into CASSDSGGGGYTF. The rearrangement uses TRBV2 and TRBJ1-2, with D perhaps matching TRBD1 (6 bases). CDR1 is SNHLY and CDR2 is FYNNEI in the germline V gene. The CDR3 runs to 13 residues. V lost 3 bases, J lost 8 bases, and 13 bases lay in between.

The chain combines TRBV12-3 or TRBV12-4 with TRBJ2-5; the match to TRBD1 covers 12 bases. This CDR3 contains 15 residues. V lost 8 bases to trimming and J lost 9 bases; unmatched junction nucleotides: 13. In DNA form, the CDR3 reads TGTGCCAGCGGGACAGGGGGCGCTGCGGGTACGGCCCAGTACTTC. Protein: CASGTGGAAGTAQYF.

This clonotype came up a few times. The chain recombines TRBV7-9 with TRBJ2-2; a weak D match, TRBD2 (6 bases). CDR3 length: 17 residues. Per germline, CDR1 SEHNR and CDR2 FQNEAQ (reference sequence). Trimming shortened V by 3 bases and J by 0 bases, and 14 bases separated the two germline ends. The DNA for the CDR3 is TGTGCCAGCAGCTTGTTGACAGCGGGTGCGAACACCGGGGAGCTGTTTTTT. This gives the protein CASSLLTAGANTGELFF.

V and J are TRBV20-1 and TRBJ2-5, with 7 bases that match TRBD1. The CDR3 totals 11 residues. Germline-derived CDR1 and CDR2 are DFQATT and SNEGSKA (reference sequence). The junction had 2 bases not matched to a gene; V was cut back by 0 bases and J by 10 bases. CDR3 in amino acids: CSAREDRNQYF. CDR3 nucleotide sequence: TGCAGTGCTAGAGAGGACAGGAACCAGTACTTC.

This clonotype was seen a few times. The chain uses TRBV10-3 and TRBJ2-2; possible D gene TRBD2, 6 bases. Germline lookup yields CDR1 ENHRY and CDR2 SYGVKD. The CDR3 is 14 residues long. Deletions cut 5 bases from V and 6 bases from J, with 13 bases between. This CDR3 is CAISYGGFAGELFF. For the CDR3, the DNA is TGTGCCATCAGTTACGGGGGATTCGCCGGGGAGCTGTTTTTT.

The chain joins TRBV7-9 to TRBJ2-5; D is undetermined. The J call may not be correct, given that the DNA end is closer to TRBJ2-1. The CDR3 is 14 residues long. Looked up from germline, CDR1 is SEHNR and CDR2 is FQNEAQ (reference sequence). CDR3 amino acids: CASSVVTSNNEQFF. CDR3 in DNA: TGTGCCAGCAGTGTAGTAACGAGTAACAATGAGCAGTTCTTC.